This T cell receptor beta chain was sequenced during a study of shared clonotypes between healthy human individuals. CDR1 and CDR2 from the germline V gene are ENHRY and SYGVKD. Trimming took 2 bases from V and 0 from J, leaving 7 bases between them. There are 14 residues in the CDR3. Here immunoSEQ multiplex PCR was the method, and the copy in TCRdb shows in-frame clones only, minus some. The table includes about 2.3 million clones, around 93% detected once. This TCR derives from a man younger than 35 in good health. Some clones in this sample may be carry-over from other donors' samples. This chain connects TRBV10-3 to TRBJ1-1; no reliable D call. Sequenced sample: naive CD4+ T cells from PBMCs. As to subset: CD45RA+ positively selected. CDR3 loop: CAISERDVNTEAFF. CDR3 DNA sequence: TGTGCCATCAGTGAGAGGGATGTGAACACTGAAGCTTTCTTT.